The 20 T cell receptor beta chains given below trace back to one sample, sequenced in a study of chemoradiotherapy in HPV16-positive cancers. TCRdb keeps only in-frame clones here, not all; method: immunoSEQ multiplex PCR. The data show about 27,000 clones, about 94% seen once. The sequences come from blood, collected from a patient who underwent chemoradiotherapy. The receptors originated from a human donor with HPV-associated anogenital cancer.

The chain is built from TRBV29-1 and TRBJ2-2, with 12 bases lining up with TRBD2. The length of the CDR3 is 17 residues. V dropped 6 bases and J dropped 4; count of bases not matched to a gene: 12. Germline CDR1 is SQVTM and CDR2 is ANQGSEA. CDR3 sequence: CSVTKGTSGRGTGELFF. The DNA of the CDR3 is TGCAGCGTGACTAAAGGGACTAGCGGGCGGGGCACCGGGGAGCTGTTTTTT.

The CDR3 DNA sequence: TGTGCCAGCAGTCGGGACAGTGGTGTGGCTGGAAACACCATATATTTT. This codes for CASSRDSGVAGNTIYF. The chain is built from TRBV7-2 and TRBJ1-3; 7 bases match TRBD1. In germline, CDR1 is SGHTA, CDR2 FQGNSA. The trim removed 6 bases at V and 2 bases at J, leaving 10 bases unmatched. There are 16 residues in the CDR3.

This sequence joins TRBV4-3 and TRBJ1-3, with D unresolved. Germline V gene lookup returns CDR1 LGHNA and CDR2 YSLEER. The CDR3 totals 13 residues. V was clipped by 3 bases and J by 4 bases, with 7 bases between them. CDR3 sequence reads: CASSQRLGNTIYF. In DNA, the CDR3 is TGCGCCAGCAGCCAGAGACTCGGAAACACCATATATTTT.

V and J are TRBV5-1 and TRBJ2-1; D not certain. The V gene's germline CDR1 is SGHRS and CDR2 YFSETQ. This CDR3 has 15 amino acids. V lost 0 bases and J 0 bases, leaving 7 bases between the germline ends. The CDR3 bases are TGCGCCAGCAGCTTGGTGAGGTTCTCCTACAATGAGCAGTTCTTC. Its translation: CASSLVRFSYNEQFF.

A few counts support this clone. The chain couples TRBV18 to TRBJ2-7; the D gene is possibly TRBD1 (6 bases). The CDR3 length is 14 residues. V was pared by 8 bases and J by 2 bases, with 16 bases between. Germline-derived CDR1 and CDR2 are KGHSH and LQKENI. The CDR3 nucleotides are TGTGCCAGCACAGAAATAGCAGGGGCCTACGAGCAGTACTTC. Translated: CASTEIAGAYEQYF. Drawing the rest from reference TRBV18 and TRBJ2-7, the complete variable domain is NAGVMQNPRHLVRRRGQEARLRCSPMKGHSHVYWYRQLPEEGLKFMVYLQKENIIDESGMPKERFSAEFPKEGPSILRIQQVVRGDSAAYFCASTEIAGAYEQYFGPGTRLTVT.

The genes are TRBV4-1 and TRBJ1-4; D may be TRBD1 (5 bases). In germline, CDR1 is MGHRA, CDR2 YSYEKL. This CDR3 is built from 16 residues. V was trimmed by 4 bases and J by 2 bases, leaving 14 bases between them. The CDR3 sequence: CASSLSPPGTNEKLFF. The CDR3 nucleotides read TGCGCCAGCAGCCTAAGTCCCCCAGGGACTAATGAAAAACTGTTTTTT.

The genes are TRBV5-6 and TRBJ2-1, with D perhaps TRBD1 (6 bases). CDR3 length: 14 residues. Germline loops: CDR1 SGHDT, CDR2 YYEEEE. V gave up 7 bases and J gave up 0 bases, with 11 bases separating them. As DNA, the CDR3 is TGTGCCAGCTCAAGGGGGAGCTCCTACAATGAGCAGTTCTTC. As protein: CASSRGSSYNEQFF.

V usage is TRBV2 and J usage is TRBJ2-1, with 8 positions matching TRBD2. The CDR3 sequence is 16 residues long. V shed 3 bases, J shed 6 bases, and the junction held 10 bases outside the gene matches. CDR1 and CDR2 (germline): SNHLY, FYNNEI. This CDR3 reads CASSEIYSGRGNEQFF. CDR3 coding DNA: TGTGCCAGCAGTGAGATTTACAGCGGGAGAGGCAATGAGCAGTTCTTC.

V gene TRBV5-1 combines with J gene TRBJ1-4; D not resolved. Germline values: CDR1 SGHRS, CDR2 YFSETQ. The CDR3 length is 15 residues. V was trimmed by 1 base and J by 5 bases, leaving 12 bases between them. CDR3 nucleotides: TGCGCCAGCAGCTTGTCGGGTCACGACAATGAAAAACTGTTTTTT. Translated, it gives CASSLSGHDNEKLFF.

The chain uses TRBV29-1 and TRBJ2-7; 7 bases agree with TRBD2. CDR3 length equals 15 residues. V gave up 6 bases and J gave up 2 bases; unmatched junction bases: 13. Germline V CDR1 and CDR2: SQVTM, ANQGSEA. The CDR3 protein is CSVYTSSGLTYEQYF. The CDR3 DNA reads TGCAGCGTGTATACGTCATCGGGACTAACCTACGAGCAGTACTTC.

The V call is TRBV6-1, the J call TRBJ1-2; TRBD1 aligns across 8 bases. Germline loops: CDR1 MNHNS, CDR2 SASEGT. V shed 0 bases, J shed 4 bases, and the junction held 4 bases outside the gene matches. The CDR3 spans 15 residues. Here the CDR3 reads CASSEADRVGYGYTF. Here the CDR3 DNA reads TGTGCCAGCAGTGAAGCGGACAGGGTCGGCTATGGCTACACCTTC.

J is TRBJ2-7 and V is TRBV18, with 7 bases fitting TRBD1. This CDR3 comprises 15 residues. V was clipped by 2 bases and J by 5 bases; unmatched bases: 9. From germline, CDR1 is KGHSH and CDR2 LQKENI. DNA for the CDR3: TGTGCCAGCTCACCATCCCAGGGGGTCACCCACGAGCAGTACTTC. Protein product: CASSPSQGVTHEQYF.

The chain has TRBV14 and TRBJ2-7; TRBD2 agrees at 14 bases. CDR3 length: 17 amino acids. Trimming took 3 bases from V and 4 from J; bases not matched to a gene: 8. Germline V gene lookup returns CDR1 SGHDN and CDR2 FVKESK. For the CDR3, the DNA is TGTGCCAGCAGCCATACTGGGACTAGCGGGAGCTTGTACGAGCAGTACTTC. Amino acids: CASSHTGTSGSLYEQYF.

This chain links TRBV15 with TRBJ1-2, with D maybe TRBD1 (5 bases). The CDR3 loop spans 14 amino acids. The germline V gene has CDR1 LNHNV and CDR2 YYDKDF (reference sequence). The V end was cut by 0 bases, the J end by 7 bases, with 12 bases between. The CDR3 loop is CATSRDLGVGGYTF. The CDR3 coding sequence is TGTGCCACCAGCAGAGATTTAGGGGTGGGTGGCTACACCTTC.

The rearrangement uses TRBV13 and TRBJ2-3; a weak D match, TRBD2 (6 bases). V was cut by 5 bases and J by 1 base, with 13 bases left in between. CDR1 is PRHDT, CDR2 FYEKMQ, per germline (reference sequence). The length of the CDR3 is 15 residues. The DNA for the CDR3 is TGTGCCAGCAGCCTCCGGGCTAGCGGCACAGATACGCAGTATTTT. Protein: CASSLRASGTDTQYF.

This clone was counted a few times. V and J are TRBV6-5 and TRBJ1-5; D gene ambiguous. This CDR3 region has 14 residues. V gave up 6 bases and J gave up 0 bases, with 9 bases separating them. CDR1 and CDR2 from the germline V gene are MNHEY and SVGAGI. The CDR3 protein is CASREVASNQPQHF. The CDR3 DNA follows: TGTGCCAGCAGAGAGGTGGCTAGCAATCAGCCCCAGCATTTT.

The chain joins TRBV5-1 to TRBJ2-3; maybe TRBD2 (6 bases). The CDR3 runs 15 residues. Germline V CDR1 and CDR2: SGHRS, YFSETQ. The V and J ends lost 0 bases and 8 bases respectively, with 16 bases between them. This CDR3 reads CASSLGTGEESTQYF. CDR3 DNA sequence: TGCGCCAGCAGCTTGGGTACGGGAGAGGAGAGTACGCAGTATTTT.

The chain has TRBV7-9 and TRBJ1-2; D gene unclear. V lost 2 bases and J 2 bases, leaving 21 bases between the germline ends. CDR1 and CDR2 (germline): SEHNR, FQNEAQ (reference sequence). This CDR3 is built from 18 residues. This chain's CDR3 is CASSLLPTNAGRNYGYTF. For the CDR3, the DNA is TGTGCCAGCAGCTTACTCCCGACAAACGCCGGAAGAAACTATGGCTACACCTTC.

The rearrangement links TRBV5-1 to TRBJ2-7, with TRBD1 matching over 9 bases. Looked up from germline, CDR1 is SGHRS and CDR2 is YFSETQ. This CDR3 has 14 amino acids. Germline trimming cut 2 bases from V and 3 bases from J; bases unmatched to any gene: 3. The CDR3 DNA reads as TGCGCCAGCAGCTTCGGGGACAGGGTCTACGAGCAGTACTTC. It specifies CASSFGDRVYEQYF.

This clone was counted once. V usage is TRBV7-9 and J usage is TRBJ2-1, with 7 bases fitting TRBD2. Trimming removed 6 bases from V and 4 bases from J; junction bases left unmatched: 12. Germline-derived CDR1 and CDR2 are SEHNR and FQNEAQ (reference sequence). The CDR3 is 16 amino acids. DNA for the CDR3: TGTGCCAGCAGATATCCCGGGACTACAGCGTACAATGAGCAGTTCTTC. Translated: CASRYPGTTAYNEQFF. The entire variable domain, with the rest obtained from reference TRBV7-9 and TRBJ2-1, is as follows: DTGVSQNPRHKITKRGQNVTFRCDPISEHNRLYWYRQTLGQGPEFLTYFQNEAQLEKSRLLSDRFSAERPKGSFSTLEIQRTEQGDSAMYLCASRYPGTTAYNEQFFGPGTRLTVL.